This T cell receptor beta chain comes out of a study of monozygotic twins with inflammatory bowel disease. The CDR3 sequence is 15 residues long. CDR1 and CDR2 from the germline V gene are SGHNT and YYREEE (reference sequence). For this clonotype: Its antigen is as yet unknown.

Study-level points and caveats: Healthy twins shared more clonotypes with others than IBD patients, most markedly active ones.

With eight separate reactions per sample, the authors made cDNA. TCRdb re-called the 5' RACE reads and gives one entry per CDR3 protein, without DNA. The repertoire table contains 310,000 or so distinct CDR3 sequences. Sequenced material: blood. The TCR was taken from a human donor with ulcerative colitis or Crohn's disease, or a healthy co-twin of an affected twin (not recorded which). The chain combines TRBV5-4 with TRBJ2-1; TCRdb calls TRBD2, which cannot be checked without DNA. CDR3 amino acids: CASSRAGETYNEQFF.